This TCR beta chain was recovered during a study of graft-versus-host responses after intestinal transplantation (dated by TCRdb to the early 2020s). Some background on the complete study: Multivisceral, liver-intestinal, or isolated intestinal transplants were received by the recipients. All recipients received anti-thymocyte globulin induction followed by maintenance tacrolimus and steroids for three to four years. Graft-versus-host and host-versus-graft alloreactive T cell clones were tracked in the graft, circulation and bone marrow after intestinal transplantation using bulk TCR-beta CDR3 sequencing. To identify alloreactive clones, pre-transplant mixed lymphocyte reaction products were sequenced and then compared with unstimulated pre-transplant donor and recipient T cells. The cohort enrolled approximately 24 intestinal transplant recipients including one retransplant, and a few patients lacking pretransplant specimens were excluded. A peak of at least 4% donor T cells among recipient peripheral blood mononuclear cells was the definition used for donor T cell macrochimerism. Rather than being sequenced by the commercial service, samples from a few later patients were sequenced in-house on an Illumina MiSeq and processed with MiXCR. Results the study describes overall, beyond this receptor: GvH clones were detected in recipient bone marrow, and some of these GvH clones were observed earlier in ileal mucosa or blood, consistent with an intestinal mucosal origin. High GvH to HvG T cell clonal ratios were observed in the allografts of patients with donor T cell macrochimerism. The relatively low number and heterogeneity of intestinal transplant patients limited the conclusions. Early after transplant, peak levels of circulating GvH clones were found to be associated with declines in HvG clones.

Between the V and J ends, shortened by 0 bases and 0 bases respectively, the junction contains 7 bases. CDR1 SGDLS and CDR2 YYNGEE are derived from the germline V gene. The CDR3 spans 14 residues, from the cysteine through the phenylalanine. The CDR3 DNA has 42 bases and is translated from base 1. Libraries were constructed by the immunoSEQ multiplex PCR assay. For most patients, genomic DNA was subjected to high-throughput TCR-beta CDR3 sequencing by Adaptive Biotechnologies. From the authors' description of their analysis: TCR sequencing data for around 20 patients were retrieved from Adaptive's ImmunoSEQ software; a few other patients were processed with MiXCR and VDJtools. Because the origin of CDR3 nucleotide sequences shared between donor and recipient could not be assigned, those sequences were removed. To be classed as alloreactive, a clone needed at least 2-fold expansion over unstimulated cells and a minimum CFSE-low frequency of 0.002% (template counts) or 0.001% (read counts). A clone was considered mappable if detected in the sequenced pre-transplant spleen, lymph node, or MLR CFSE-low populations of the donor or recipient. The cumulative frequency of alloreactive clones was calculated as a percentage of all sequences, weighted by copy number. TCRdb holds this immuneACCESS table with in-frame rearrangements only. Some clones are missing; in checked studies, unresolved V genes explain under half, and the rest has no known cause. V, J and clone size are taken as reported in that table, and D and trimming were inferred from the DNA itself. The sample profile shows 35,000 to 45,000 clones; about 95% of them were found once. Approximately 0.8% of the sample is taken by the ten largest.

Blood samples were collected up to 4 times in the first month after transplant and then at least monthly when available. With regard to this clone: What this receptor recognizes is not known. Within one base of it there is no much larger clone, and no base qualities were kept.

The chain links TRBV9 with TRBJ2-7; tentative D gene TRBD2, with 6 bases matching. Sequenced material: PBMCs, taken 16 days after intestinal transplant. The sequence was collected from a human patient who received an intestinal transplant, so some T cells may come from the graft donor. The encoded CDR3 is CASSVGLDSYEQYF. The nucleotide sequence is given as TGTGCCAGCAGCGTAGGACTAGACTCCTACGAGCAGTACTTC.